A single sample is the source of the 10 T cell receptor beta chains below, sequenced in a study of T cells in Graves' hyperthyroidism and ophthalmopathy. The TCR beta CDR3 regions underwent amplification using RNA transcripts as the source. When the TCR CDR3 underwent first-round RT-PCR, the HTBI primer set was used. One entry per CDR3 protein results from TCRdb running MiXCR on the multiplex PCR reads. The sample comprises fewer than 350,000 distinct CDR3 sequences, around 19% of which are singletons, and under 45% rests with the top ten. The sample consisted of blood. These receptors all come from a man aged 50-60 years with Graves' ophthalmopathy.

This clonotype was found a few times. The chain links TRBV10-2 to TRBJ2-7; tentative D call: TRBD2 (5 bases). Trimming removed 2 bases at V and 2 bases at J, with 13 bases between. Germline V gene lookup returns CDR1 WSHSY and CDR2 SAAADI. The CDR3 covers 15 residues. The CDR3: CASSESGRRTYEQYF. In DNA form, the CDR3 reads TGCGCCAGCAGTGAGAGTGGGAGACGAACCTACGAGCAGTACTTC.

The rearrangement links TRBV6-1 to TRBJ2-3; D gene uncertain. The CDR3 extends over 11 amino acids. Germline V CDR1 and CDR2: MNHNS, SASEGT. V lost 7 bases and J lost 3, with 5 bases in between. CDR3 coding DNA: TGTGCCAGCACCCGTACAGATACGCAGTATTTT. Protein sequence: CASTRTDTQYF.

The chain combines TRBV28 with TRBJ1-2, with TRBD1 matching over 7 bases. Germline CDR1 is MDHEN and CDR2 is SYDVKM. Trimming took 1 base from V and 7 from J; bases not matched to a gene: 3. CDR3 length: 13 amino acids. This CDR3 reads CASSLLGQPGYTF. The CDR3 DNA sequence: TGTGCCAGCAGTTTATTGGGACAGCCTGGCTACACCTTC.

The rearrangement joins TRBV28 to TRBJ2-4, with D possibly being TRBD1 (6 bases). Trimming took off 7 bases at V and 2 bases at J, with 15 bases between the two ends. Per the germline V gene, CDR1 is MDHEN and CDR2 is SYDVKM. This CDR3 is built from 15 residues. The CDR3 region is CASTAAQGSKNIQYF. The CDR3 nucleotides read TGTGCCAGCACTGCCGCCCAGGGGTCCAAAAACATTCAGTACTTC.

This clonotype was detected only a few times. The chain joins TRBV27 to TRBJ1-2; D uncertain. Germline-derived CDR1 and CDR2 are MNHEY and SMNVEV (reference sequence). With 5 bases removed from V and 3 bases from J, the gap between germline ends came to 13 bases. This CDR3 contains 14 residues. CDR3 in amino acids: CASSPSGGYYGYTF. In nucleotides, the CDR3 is TGTGCCAGCAGTCCCTCCGGCGGTTACTATGGCTACACCTTC.

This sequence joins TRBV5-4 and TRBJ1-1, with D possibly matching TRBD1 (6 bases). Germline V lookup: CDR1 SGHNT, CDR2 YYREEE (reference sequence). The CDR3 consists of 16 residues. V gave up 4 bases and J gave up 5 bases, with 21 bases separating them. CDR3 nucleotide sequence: TGTGCCAGCAGCCTGGGGGCAGGTTCAAGGGCTACTGAAGCTTTCTTT. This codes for CASSLGAGSRATEAFF.

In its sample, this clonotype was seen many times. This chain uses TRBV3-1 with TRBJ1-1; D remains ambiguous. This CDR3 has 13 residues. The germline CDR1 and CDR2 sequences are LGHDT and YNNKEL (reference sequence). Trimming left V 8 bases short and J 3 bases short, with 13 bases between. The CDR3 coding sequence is TGTGCCAGCTCAGTAGTTCGGGACACTGAAGCTTTCTTT. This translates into CASSVVRDTEAFF.

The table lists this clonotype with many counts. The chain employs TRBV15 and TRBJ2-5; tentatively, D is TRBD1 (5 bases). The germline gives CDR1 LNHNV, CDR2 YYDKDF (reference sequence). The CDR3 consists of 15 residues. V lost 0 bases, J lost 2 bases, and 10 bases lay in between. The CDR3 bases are TGTGCCACCAGCAGAGATTCCGCAGGGCAAGAGACCCAGTACTTC. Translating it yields CATSRDSAGQETQYF.

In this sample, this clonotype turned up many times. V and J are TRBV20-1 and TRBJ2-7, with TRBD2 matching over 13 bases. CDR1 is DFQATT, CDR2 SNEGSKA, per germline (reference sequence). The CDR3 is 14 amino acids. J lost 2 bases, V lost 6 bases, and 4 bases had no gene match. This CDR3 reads CSATSGRAAYEQYF. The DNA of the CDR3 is TGCAGTGCCACTAGCGGGAGGGCGGCCTACGAGCAGTACTTC.

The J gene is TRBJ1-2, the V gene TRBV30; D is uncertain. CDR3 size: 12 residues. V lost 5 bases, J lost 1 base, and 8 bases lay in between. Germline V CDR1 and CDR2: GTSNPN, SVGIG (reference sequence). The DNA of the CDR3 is TGTGCCTGGGAGGGAGTTAACTATGGCTACACCTTC. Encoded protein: CAWEGVNYGYTF.